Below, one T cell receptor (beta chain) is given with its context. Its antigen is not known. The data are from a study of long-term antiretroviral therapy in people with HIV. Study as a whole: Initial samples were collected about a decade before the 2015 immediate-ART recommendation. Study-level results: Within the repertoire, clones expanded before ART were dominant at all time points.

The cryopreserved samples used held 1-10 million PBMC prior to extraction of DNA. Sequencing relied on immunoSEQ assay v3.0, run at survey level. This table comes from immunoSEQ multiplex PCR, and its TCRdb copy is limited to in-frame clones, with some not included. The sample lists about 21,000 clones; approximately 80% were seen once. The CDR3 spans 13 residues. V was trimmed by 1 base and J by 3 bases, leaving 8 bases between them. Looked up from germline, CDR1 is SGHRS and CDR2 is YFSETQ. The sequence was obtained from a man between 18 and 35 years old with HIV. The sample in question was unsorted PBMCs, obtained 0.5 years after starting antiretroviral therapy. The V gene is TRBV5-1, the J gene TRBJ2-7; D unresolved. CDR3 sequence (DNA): TGCGCCAGCAGCTTGTACCAGAGCTACGAGCAGTACTTC. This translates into CASSLYQSYEQYF.